This T cell receptor beta chain was profiled in a study of T cell repertoires in cytomegalovirus infection. Study-level information: Carrying CMV and the relevant HLA type showed in public TCR beta signatures.

This CDR3 is 15 amino acids long. The V and J ends lost 6 bases and 0 bases respectively, with 12 bases between them. General study points: There were HLA-C-restricted CMV-specific TCR beta clonotypes dominating the ex vivo response. Carriage of CMV together with the relevant HLA was identifiable through cumulative public TCR beta family frequency.

One entry per CDR3 protein results from TCRdb running MiXCR on the reads. The table lists 200,000 to 250,000 distinct CDR3 sequences, 20% to 25% of them singletons. About this clonotype itself: As yet, its antigen is unknown.

The sample was CD8+ T cells from PBMCs. The V gene is TRBV12-3 or TRBV12-4, the J gene TRBJ2-1; perhaps TRBD2 as D (6 bases). The receptor was isolated from a human donor in good health (CMV status not recorded). Some clones in this sample may be carry-over from other donors' samples. In nucleotides, the CDR3 is TGTGCCAGCAGGGGGGACTTAAGCTCCTACAATGAGCAGTTCTTC. This codes for CASRGDLSSYNEQFF.